This T cell receptor beta chain was found in a study of regulatory T cells in long-lasting Graves disease (dated by TCRdb to 2020 to 2023). Context from the whole study: Persistent Graves' disease was defined as persistently positive TSH receptor autoantibodies together with antithyroid drug treatment for over 5 years. Persistent Graves' disease patients were compared with newly diagnosed Graves' disease patients by peripheral blood TCR sequencing and RNA sequencing. The study took place in China and was registered as a clinical trial. A total of roughly 35 samples underwent TCR sequencing, from about 13 patients with persistent Graves' disease and around 20 patients with newly diagnosed Graves' disease. On average, persistent Graves' disease patients in the clinical cohort had been on antithyroid drugs for about 10.3 years. The full study reports these points: The study examined only peripheral blood because the primary lesion, thyroid tissue, could not be accessed. Compared with newly diagnosed patients, patients with persistent Graves' disease had lower TCR Shannon entropy and fewer highly expanded clones, which suggests clonal expansion. TRBV28, TRBJ1-2 and TRBJ2-5 were preferentially used in persistent disease, while TRBV20-1 and TRBJ2-1 were favored in newly diagnosed disease. The authors acknowledged the small sample size as a limitation that may reduce accuracy. Sequencing and analysis were limited to the TCR beta chain. More public clonotypes were shared among persistent patients (roughly 2,700) than among newly diagnosed patients (roughly 1,000).

The sample's time point label, decoded: persistent/refractory GD, antithyroid drugs over 5 years with positive TRAb. For both TCR sequencing and RNA sequencing, RNA was extracted from PBMCs in TRIzol. The diagnosis of Graves' disease was made according to American Thyroid Association guidelines. Patients were recruited from an endocrinology department in Xi'an, China. Each patient gave 7.5 to 10 milliliters of peripheral blood, collected in an EDTA anticoagulant tube. Ficoll Paque Plus density gradient separation was used to isolate PBMCs, and no further T cell sorting was done. An Agilent 2100 Bioanalyzer and agarose gel were used to check RNA quality, and a NanoDrop 2000 was used to measure RNA concentration. Library preparation was by multiplex PCR. TCRdb records Illumina HiSeq 4000 as the sequencer. CDR3 regions were amplified by Arm-PCR with iRepertoire HTBI primers to construct TCR beta libraries. Before sequencing, the PCR products went through gel purification. As for the authors' bioinformatics: Across samples, 60 to 70 TRBV and 13 to 15 TRBJ segments were identified and used for gene usage analysis of CDR3 amino acid clonotypes. Filtered high-quality paired reads were merged into contigs using COPE and FqMerger. Contigs were aligned with BLAST to IMGT TRBV, TRBD and TRBJ reference genes, and CDR3 was defined per IMGT. Highly expanded clones were defined as clonotypes with a frequency above 0.1%. Repertoire diversity was measured by Shannon entropy, and V-J evenness by the Gini coefficient. A clonotype was considered public if more than one individual shared it. TCRdb handled the public reads itself, with Q25 trimming in fastp and clone calling in MiXCR, and kept productive beta chains. Each record represents a unique CDR3 protein, reported with the most common genes and DNA among its rows. TCRdb, not the original authors, processed these V and J calls. The sample yields about 450,000 distinct CDR3 sequences; about a quarter were counted once. 26% of the sample goes to the ten largest clones.

This clonotype was observed a few times. The specificity of this receptor is unknown. Base qualities are missing; no much larger clone stands one base away. V is clipped by 9 bases and J by 6 bases, and the sequence between their germline boundaries is 21 bases long. Sequences MNHEY (CDR1) and SMNVEV (CDR2) are obtained from the germline V gene (reference sequence). The CDR3 has 15 amino acids, counting the end cysteine and phenylalanine. Left in the record is the CDR3 DNA by itself, 45 bases read in frame from the first base. Here the sequenced sample was peripheral blood mononuclear cells (PBMCs), taken when the disease was refractory, from a patient treated with antithyroid drugs. Rearrangement joined TRBV27 to TRBJ2-1; the D gene is possibly TRBD2, with 6 bases matching. The clonotype originates from a female donor with Graves disease. The CDR3 region: CASTPKRQGGNEQFF. The DNA sequence is as follows: TGTGCCAGTACACCCAAGCGGCAGGGAGGCAATGAGCAGTTCTTC.